Listed below are T cell receptor beta chains from one sample, sequenced in a study of cytomegalovirus exposure and HLA in healthy donors. Here immunoSEQ multiplex PCR was the method, and the copy in TCRdb shows in-frame clones only, minus some. The table has 200,000 to 250,000 clones, over 75% seen once. Sample: PBMCs. The receptors were sampled from a boy younger than 18 in good health and CMV-seronegative. Each CDR3 is given with its conserved first and last residue. D genes are given only for firm matches. Expanded clones get a size class; other rows say once, few or many, or leave the size out.

>TRBV10-3|17|.|TRBD2|TRBJ2-6
CAIAGTSGSTGANVLTF
TGTGCCATCGCCGGGACTAGCGGGAGTACTGGGGCCAACGTCCTGACTTTC
>TRBV2|20|.|TRBD2|TRBJ2-3
CASSELGGLAGGPGVDTQYF
TGTGCCAGCAGTGAACTCGGGGGTCTAGCGGGAGGGCCAGGGGTAGATACGCAGTATTTT
>TRBV5-6|13|.|.|TRBJ2-5
CASSNPGRETQYF
TGTGCCAGCAGCAATCCAGGCAGAGAGACCCAGTACTTC
>TRBV6-5|13|once|.|TRBJ1-3
CASNRAAGNTIYF
TGTGCCAGCAACAGGGCGGCAGGAAACACCATATATTTT
>TRBV9|13|once|TRBD1|TRBJ1-2
CASSVGQGPGYTF
TGTGCCAGCAGCGTGGGACAGGGACCTGGCTACACCTTC
>TRBV29-1|12|.|TRBD1|TRBJ2-2
CSAGQAVGELFF
TGCAGCGCCGGACAGGCTGTGGGGGAGCTGTTTTTT
>TRBV7-9|15|.|.|TRBJ2-1
CASSLAGSSYNEQFF
TGTGCCAGCAGCTTAGCGGGGAGCTCCTACAATGAGCAGTTCTTC
>TRBV5-1|14|.|TRBD1|TRBJ2-1
CASSPGTGANEQFF
TGCGCCAGCAGCCCCGGGACAGGGGCAAATGAGCAGTTCTTC
>TRBV25-1|16|.|TRBD2|TRBJ2-1
CASSRSGSSNYNEQFF
TGTGCCAGCAGTCGTAGCGGGAGTTCTAACTACAATGAGCAGTTCTTC
>TRBV5-1|14|.|.|TRBJ1-1
CASSLDPRNTEAFF
TGCGCCAGCAGCTTGGACCCTAGGAACACTGAAGCTTTCTTT
>TRBV6-5|15|.|TRBD1|TRBJ1-6
CASSLRTGVGSPLHF
TGTGCCAGCAGTCTACGAACAGGGGTCGGTTCACCCCTCCACTTT
>TRBV5-1|13|.|.|TRBJ1-1
CASSTPRGMRAFF
TGCGCCAGCAGCACCCCAAGGGGGATGAGGGCTTTCTTT
>TRBV10-3|11|.|.|TRBJ1-2
CAIALGGGYTF
TGTGCCATCGCGCTAGGAGGCGGCTACACCTTC
>TRBV30|14|.|.|TRBJ1-2
CAWTITRGAEGYPF
TGTGCCTGGACCATAACCCGGGGGGCGGAGGGCTACCCCTTC
>TRBV6-1|15|.|TRBD1|TRBJ2-2
CASSSRTGIAGELFF
TGTGCCAGCAGTTCCCGGACAGGGATCGCCGGGGAGCTGTTTTTT
>TRBV6-4|16|.|TRBD2|TRBJ2-5
CASTLLPSGAQETQYF
TGTGCCAGCACCCTGCTCCCTAGCGGGGCCCAAGAGACCCAGTACTTC
>TRBV5-4|13|.|.|TRBJ2-1
CASSGVGRQEQFF
TGTGCCAGCAGCGGCGTGGGGCGTCAGGAGCAGTTCTTC
>TRBV9|18|.|.|TRBJ2-3
CASSPRRWGSGVTDTQYF
TGTGCCAGCAGCCCACGCAGGTGGGGCTCAGGAGTCACAGATACGCAGTATTTT
>TRBV30|13|.|.|TRBJ2-1
CAWSVDSYNEQFF
TGTGCCTGGAGTGTTGACAGTTACAATGAGCAGTTCTTC
>TRBV13|14|.|.|TRBJ1-2
CASSLVRSNNGYTF
TGTGCCAGCAGCTTGGTACGGTCGAATAATGGCTACACCTTC
>TRBV5-1|15|.|.|TRBJ2-7
CASSLGAGSSYEQYF
TGCGCCAGCAGCTTGGGGGCGGGTAGCTCCTACGAGCAGTACTTC
>TRBV7-9|15|few|.|TRBJ1-2
CASSLVRQGNYGYTF
TGTGCCAGCAGCTTAGTCCGGCAGGGGAACTATGGCTACACCTTC
>TRBV15|14|.|TRBD1|TRBJ1-1
CATSRDRVITEAFF
TGTGCCACCAGCAGGGACAGGGTAATCACTGAAGCTTTCTTT
>TRBV27|18|.|TRBD1|TRBJ1-4
CASRPTRDSYTTNEKLFF
TGTGCCAGCAGACCAACACGGGACAGCTACACAACTAATGAAAAACTGTTTTTT
>TRBV5-1|14|few|.|TRBJ1-3
CASSTGHSGNTIYF
TGCGCCAGCTCTACCGGTCACTCTGGAAACACCATATATTTT
>TRBV5-4|15|.|.|TRBJ1-2
CASSLRPRADYGYTF
TGTGCCAGCAGCCTCCGGCCTCGAGCGGACTATGGCTACACCTTC
>TRBV5-4|13|.|TRBD1|TRBJ1-2
CASTGQGGYGYTF
TGTGCCAGCACCGGACAGGGGGGCTATGGCTACACCTTC
>TRBV2|17|.|TRBD1|TRBJ1-2
CASSPIRSGGASNGYTF
TGTGCCAGCAGTCCTATACGATCAGGGGGCGCCTCTAATGGCTACACCTTC
>TRBV29-1|12|few|.|TRBJ2-7
CSVEKGADEQYF
TGCAGCGTTGAAAAAGGAGCCGACGAGCAGTACTTC
>TRBV5-5|16|.|TRBD2|TRBJ2-1
CASSLGAGGLYNEQFF
TGTGCCAGCAGCTTGGGAGCGGGAGGACTATACAATGAGCAGTTCTTC
>TRBV4-2|16|.|TRBD1|TRBJ2-7
CASSQDRGQGVYEQYF
TGTGCCAGCAGCCAAGATAGGGGGCAGGGAGTCTACGAGCAGTACTTC
>TRBV11-3|14|.|.|TRBJ2-7
CASSPTNGAYEQYF
TGTGCCAGCAGTCCTACTAACGGGGCCTACGAGCAGTACTTC
>TRBV18|12|.|.|TRBJ1-1
CASSPLYTEAFF
TGTGCCAGCTCACCACTATACACTGAAGCTTTCTTT
>TRBV6-6|13|.|.|TRBJ2-2
CASSSGNTGELFF
TGTGCCAGCAGTAGCGGGAACACCGGGGAGCTGTTTTTT
>TRBV7-9|10|.|.|TRBJ2-1
CASIGDEQFF
TGTGCCAGCATCGGGGATGAGCAGTTCTTC
>TRBV6-1|12|.|.|TRBJ1-2
CASSEAGGGYTF
TGTGCCAGCAGTGAAGCGGGGGGAGGCTACACCTTC
>TRBV29-1|9|.|.|TRBJ2-5
CSVQETQYF
TGCAGCGTACAGGAGACCCAGTACTTC
>TRBV7-9|11|few|.|TRBJ1-1
CSSSLLTEAFF
TGTTCCAGCAGCTTACTCACTGAAGCTTTCTTT
>TRBV27|14|.|TRBD2|TRBJ2-3
CASSVSGSADTQYF
TGTGCCAGCAGCGTAAGCGGGAGCGCAGATACGCAGTATTTT
>TRBV7-8|16|.|TRBD1|TRBJ1-2
CASSLALDRDRRDYTF
TGTGCCAGCAGCTTAGCTCTGGACAGGGACCGCCGAGACTACACCTTC
>TRBV4-1|19|.|TRBD1|TRBJ1-4
CASSQARGQGARRGEKLFF
TGCGCCAGCAGCCAGGCCAGAGGTCAGGGGGCCAGGCGGGGTGAAAAACTGTTTTTT
>TRBV2|12|once|TRBD1|TRBJ1-1
CASGEQGAEAFF
TGTGCCAGCGGGGAACAGGGGGCTGAAGCTTTCTTT